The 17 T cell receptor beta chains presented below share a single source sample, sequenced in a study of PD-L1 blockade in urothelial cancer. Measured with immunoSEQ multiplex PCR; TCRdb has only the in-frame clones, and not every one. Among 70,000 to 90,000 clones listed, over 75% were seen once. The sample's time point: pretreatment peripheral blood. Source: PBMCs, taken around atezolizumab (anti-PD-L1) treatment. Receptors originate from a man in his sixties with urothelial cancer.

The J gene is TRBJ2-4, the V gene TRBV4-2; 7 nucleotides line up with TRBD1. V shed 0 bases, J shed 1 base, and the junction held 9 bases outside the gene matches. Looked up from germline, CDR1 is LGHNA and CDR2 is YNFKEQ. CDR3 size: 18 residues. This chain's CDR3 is CASSQDRGGSGAKNIQYF. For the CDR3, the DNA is TGTGCCAGCAGCCAAGATCGAGGGGGCTCCGGGGCCAAAAACATTCAGTACTTC.

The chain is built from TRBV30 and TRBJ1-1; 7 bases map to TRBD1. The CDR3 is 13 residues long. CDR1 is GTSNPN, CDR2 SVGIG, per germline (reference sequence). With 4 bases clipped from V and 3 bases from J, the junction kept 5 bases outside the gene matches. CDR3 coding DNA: TGTGCCTGGAACCGGGACAGTCACACTGAAGCTTTCTTT. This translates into CAWNRDSHTEAFF.

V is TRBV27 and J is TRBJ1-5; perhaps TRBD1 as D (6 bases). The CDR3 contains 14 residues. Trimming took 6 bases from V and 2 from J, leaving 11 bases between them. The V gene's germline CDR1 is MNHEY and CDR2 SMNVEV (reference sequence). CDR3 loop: CASSQGFGNQPQHF. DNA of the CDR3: TGTGCCAGCAGCCAGGGGTTCGGCAATCAGCCCCAGCATTTT.

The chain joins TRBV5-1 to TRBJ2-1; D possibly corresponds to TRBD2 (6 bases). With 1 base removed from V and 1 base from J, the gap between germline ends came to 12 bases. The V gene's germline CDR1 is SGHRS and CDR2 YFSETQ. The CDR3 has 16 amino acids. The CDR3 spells CASSLISGASYNEQFF. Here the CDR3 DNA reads TGCGCCAGCAGCTTGATATCGGGAGCGTCCTACAATGAGCAGTTCTTC.

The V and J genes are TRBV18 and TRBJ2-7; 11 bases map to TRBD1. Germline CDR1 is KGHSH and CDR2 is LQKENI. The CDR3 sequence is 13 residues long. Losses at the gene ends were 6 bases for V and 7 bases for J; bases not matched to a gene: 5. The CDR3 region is CASSQGQGGEQYF. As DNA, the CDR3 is TGTGCCAGCTCGCAGGGACAGGGGGGTGAGCAGTACTTC. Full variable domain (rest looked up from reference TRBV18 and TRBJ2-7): NAGVMQNPRHLVRRRGQEARLRCSPMKGHSHVYWYRQLPEEGLKFMVYLQKENIIDESGMPKERFSAEFPKEGPSILRIQQVVRGDSAAYFCASSQGQGGEQYFGPGTRLTVT.

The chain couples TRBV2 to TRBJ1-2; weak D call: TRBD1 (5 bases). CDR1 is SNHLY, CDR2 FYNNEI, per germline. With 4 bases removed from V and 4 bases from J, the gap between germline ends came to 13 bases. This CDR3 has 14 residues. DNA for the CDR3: TGTGCCAGCAGTGTCGGTAGCAGGGCCTATGGCTACACCTTC. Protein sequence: CASSVGSRAYGYTF.

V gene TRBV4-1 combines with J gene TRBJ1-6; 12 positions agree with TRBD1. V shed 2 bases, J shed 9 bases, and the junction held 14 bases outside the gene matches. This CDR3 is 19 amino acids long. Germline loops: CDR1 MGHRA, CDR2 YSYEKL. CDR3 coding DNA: TGCGCCAGCAGCCAAATGGGACAGGGGGCCGGGATTCGTGGTTCACCCCTCCACTTT. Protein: CASSQMGQGAGIRGSPLHF.

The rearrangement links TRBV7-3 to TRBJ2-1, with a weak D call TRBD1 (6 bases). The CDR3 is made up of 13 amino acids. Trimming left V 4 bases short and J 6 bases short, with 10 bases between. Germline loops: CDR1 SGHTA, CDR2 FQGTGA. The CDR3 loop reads CASSSGQTNEQFF. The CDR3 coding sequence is TGTGCCAGCAGCTCCGGACAGACCAATGAGCAGTTCTTC. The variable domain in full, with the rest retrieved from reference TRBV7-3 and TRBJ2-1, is GAGVSQTPSNKVTEKGKYVELRCDPISGHTALYWYRQSLGQGPEFLIYFQGTGAADDSGLPNDRFFAVRPEGSVSTLKIQRTERGDSAVYLCASSSGQTNEQFFGPGTRLTVL.

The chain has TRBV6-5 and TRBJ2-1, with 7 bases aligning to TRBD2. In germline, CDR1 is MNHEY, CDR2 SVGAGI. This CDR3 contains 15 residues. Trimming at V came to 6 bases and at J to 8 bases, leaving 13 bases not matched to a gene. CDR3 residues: CASRSPRLAIDEQFF. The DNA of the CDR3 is TGTGCCAGCAGATCCCCGAGACTAGCTATCGATGAGCAGTTCTTC.

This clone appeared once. This chain's CDR3 is CASSFDSGANTGELFF. In DNA, the CDR3 is TGCGCCAGCAGCTTCGATAGCGGGGCAAACACCGGGGAGCTGTTTTTT. This chain connects TRBV5-1 to TRBJ2-2, with 8 nucleotides matching TRBD2. This CDR3 is 16 amino acids long. V was pared by 2 bases and J by 2 bases, with 5 bases of the junction left unmatched. Looked up from germline, CDR1 is SGHRS and CDR2 is YFSETQ.

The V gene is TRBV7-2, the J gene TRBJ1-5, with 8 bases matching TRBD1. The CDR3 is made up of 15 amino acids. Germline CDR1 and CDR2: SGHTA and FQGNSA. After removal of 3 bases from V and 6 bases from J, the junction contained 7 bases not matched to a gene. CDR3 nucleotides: TGTGCCAGCAGCTTTGACGTGCAGGGGGCTCAGCCCCAGCATTTT. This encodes CASSFDVQGAQPQHF.

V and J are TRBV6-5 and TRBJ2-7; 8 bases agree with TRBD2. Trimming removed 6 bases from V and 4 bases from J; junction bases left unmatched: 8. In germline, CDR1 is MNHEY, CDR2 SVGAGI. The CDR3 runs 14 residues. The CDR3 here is CASSRYREGYEQYF. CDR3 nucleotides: TGTGCCAGCAGCCGGTACCGGGAGGGATACGAGCAGTACTTC.

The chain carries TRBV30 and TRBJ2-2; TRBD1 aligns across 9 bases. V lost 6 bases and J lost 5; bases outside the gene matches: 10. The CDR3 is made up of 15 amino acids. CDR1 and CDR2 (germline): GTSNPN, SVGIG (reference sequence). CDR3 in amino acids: CACKIYDRGTGELFF. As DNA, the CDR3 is TGTGCCTGTAAAATATATGACAGGGGGACCGGGGAGCTGTTTTTT.

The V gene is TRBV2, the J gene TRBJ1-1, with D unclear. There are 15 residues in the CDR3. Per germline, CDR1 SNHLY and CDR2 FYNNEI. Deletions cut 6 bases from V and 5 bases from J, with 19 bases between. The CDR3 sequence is CASSDHGGSGTEAFF. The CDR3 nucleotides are TGTGCCAGCAGCGATCACGGAGGGAGCGGGACTGAAGCTTTCTTT.

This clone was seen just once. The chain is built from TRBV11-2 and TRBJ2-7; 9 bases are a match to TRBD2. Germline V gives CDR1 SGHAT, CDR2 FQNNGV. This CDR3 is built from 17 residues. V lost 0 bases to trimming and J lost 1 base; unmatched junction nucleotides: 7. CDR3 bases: TGTGCCAGCAGCTTAGATCTGTTTCTAGCGGGGTCCTACGAGCAGTACTTC. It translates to CASSLDLFLAGSYEQYF.

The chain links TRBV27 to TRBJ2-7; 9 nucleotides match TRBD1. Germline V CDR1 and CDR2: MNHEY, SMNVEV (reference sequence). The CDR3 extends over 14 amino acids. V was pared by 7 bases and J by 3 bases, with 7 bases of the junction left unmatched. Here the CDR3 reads CASTSGTGNYEQYF. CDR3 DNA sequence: TGTGCCAGCACCAGCGGGACAGGGAACTACGAGCAGTACTTC.

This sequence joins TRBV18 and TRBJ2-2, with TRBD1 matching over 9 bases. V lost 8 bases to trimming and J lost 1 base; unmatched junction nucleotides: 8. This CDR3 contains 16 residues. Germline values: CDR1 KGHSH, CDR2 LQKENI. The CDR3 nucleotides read TGTGCCAGCACGCGACCGGGACAGGGGAACACCGGGGAGCTGTTTTTT. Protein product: CASTRPGQGNTGELFF. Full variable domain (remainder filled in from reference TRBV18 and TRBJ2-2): NAGVMQNPRHLVRRRGQEARLRCSPMKGHSHVYWYRQLPEEGLKFMVYLQKENIIDESGMPKERFSAEFPKEGPSILRIQQVVRGDSAAYFCASTRPGQGNTGELFFGEGSRLTVL.